This TCR beta chain came from a study of T cell repertoires in cytomegalovirus infection (dated by TCRdb to about 2019). Regarding the study in general: Alongside well-studied HLA-B-restricted epitopes, the peptide stimulations were aimed at recently identified HLA-C-restricted CMV epitopes, whose presentation resists viral immunomodulation. Donor HLA type was relevant to the analysis, because carriage of CMV infection together with the matching HLA type was indicated by public TCR beta signatures. The investigation overall reported the following: In both this cohort and an independent approximately 350-donor cohort, the cumulative frequency of public TCR beta family members distinguished carriers of CMV infection plus the relevant HLA type. The ex vivo response was dominated by HLA-C-restricted CMV-specific TCR beta clonotypes, and the single most frequent clonotype in two of eight donors was supplied by these HLA-C-restricted clonotypes.

This clonotype came up a few times. Its antigen is still unknown. It has no much larger one-base neighbor in the sample; base qualities were not kept. Sequencing instrument: Illumina HiSeq 1500. TCRdb handled the public reads itself, with Q25 trimming in fastp and clone calling in MiXCR, and kept productive beta chains. Every entry covers one CDR3 protein and lists the most common genes and DNA from its rows. The sample includes approximately 600,000 distinct CDR3 sequences, with 40% observed a single time. Around 50% of the sample goes to the ten largest clones. Sample treatment or condition, as interpreted from the label and publication: in vitro stimulation with specific CMV peptide epitopes to enrich CMV-specific T cells. V is trimmed back by 7 bases and J by 5 bases, and the junction contains 11 bases that no gene match accounts for. The germline V gene (reference sequence) yields SEHNR for CDR1 and FQNEAQ for CDR2. Counted from cysteine to phenylalanine, this CDR3 has 16 amino acids. Only the CDR3 part of the read is kept: 48 bases, read in frame from the first base.

This receptor chain uses TRBV7-9 and TRBJ1-6, with 7 middle bases fitting TRBD1. The starting material was cultured PBMCs, obtained from culture after CMV antigen stimulation. The origin of this receptor is a human donor in good health (CMV status not recorded). Some clones in this sample may be carry-over from other donors' samples. The nucleotides read TGTGCCAGCACCGAGAGTCAGGGGGATAATAATTCACCCCTCCACTTT. Its protein reads: CASTESQGDNNSPLHF. With the portions outside the CDR3 filled from the reference TRBV7-9 and TRBJ1-6 genes, the complete variable region becomes DTGVSQNPRHKITKRGQNVTFRCDPISEHNRLYWYRQTLGQGPEFLTYFQNEAQLEKSRLLSDRFSAERPKGSFSTLEIQRTEQGDSAMYLCASTESQGDNNSPLHFGNGTRLTVT.